Detailed here is one T cell receptor (beta chain). This could be a read error, since a much larger clone is one nucleotide away. Other DNA sequences from this sample encode an identical CDR3 as well. Original methodology: How many nucleated cells were present was estimated from reference gene primer amplification. Measured with immunoSEQ multiplex PCR; TCRdb has only the in-frame clones, and not every one. V and J calls and clone size are given by that table; D and trimming were obtained from the DNA. In the table there are 450,000 or so clones, 70% to 90% of which are singletons. The sample belongs to a study of blood T cell repertoires in COVID-19. At the level of the study: Sites in the United States, Italy and Spain provided acute and convalescent COVID-19 samples. From T cells, B-cell-depleted T cells, or PBMCs came the material, which was cDNA or gDNA.

Germline V CDR1 and CDR2: LGHDT, YNNKEL (reference sequence). V was pared by 3 bases and J by 2 bases, with 2 bases of the junction left unmatched. The CDR3 is made up of 14 amino acids. This clonotype was sampled from a man younger than 30 with COVID-19, enrolled during active disease. J is TRBJ2-3 and V is TRBV3-1 (or the pseudogene TRBV3-2); 7 bases are shared with TRBD1. The sample taken for sequencing was peripheral blood. Written as DNA, the CDR3 is TGTGCCAGCAGCCAGGGACAGTTCACAGATACGCAGTATTTT. Translation: CASSQGQFTDTQYF.